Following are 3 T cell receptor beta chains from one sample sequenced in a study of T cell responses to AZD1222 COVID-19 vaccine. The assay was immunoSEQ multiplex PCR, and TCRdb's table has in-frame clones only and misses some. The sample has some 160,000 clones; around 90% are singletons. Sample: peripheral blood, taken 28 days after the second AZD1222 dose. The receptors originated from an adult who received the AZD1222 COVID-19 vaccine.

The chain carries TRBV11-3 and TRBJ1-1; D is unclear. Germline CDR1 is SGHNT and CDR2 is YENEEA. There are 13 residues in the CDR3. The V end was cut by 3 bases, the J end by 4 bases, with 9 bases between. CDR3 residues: CASSFGPLTEAFF. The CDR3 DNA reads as TGTGCCAGCAGCTTTGGGCCACTCACTGAAGCTTTCTTT.

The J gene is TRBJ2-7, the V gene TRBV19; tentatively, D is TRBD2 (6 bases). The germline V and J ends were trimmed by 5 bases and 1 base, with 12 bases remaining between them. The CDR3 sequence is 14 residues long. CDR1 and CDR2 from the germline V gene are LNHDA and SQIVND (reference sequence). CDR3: CASSLGSGSYEQYF. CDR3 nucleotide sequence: TGTGCCAGTAGTCTAGGTAGCGGTTCCTACGAGCAGTACTTC.

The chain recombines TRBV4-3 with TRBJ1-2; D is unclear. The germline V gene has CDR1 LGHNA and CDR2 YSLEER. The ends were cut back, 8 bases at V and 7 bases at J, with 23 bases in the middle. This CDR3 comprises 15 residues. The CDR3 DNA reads TGCGCCAGCGCTCTTGCCGACGGGCAACAAGGTGGCTACACCTTC. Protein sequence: CASALADGQQGGYTF.